The table lists the clone carrying this T cell receptor (beta chain) with a few counts. The antigen is not known. Data came from immunoSEQ multiplex PCR; TCRdb stores just in-frame clones and leaves some out. In the table there are about 41,000 clones, about 81% of which are singletons. The data stem from a study of OX40 agonist ivuxolimab in advanced cancers. Broader study findings: In general, CD8+ T cells held more expanded clones than CD4+ did, on average.

The CDR3 length is 16 residues. Unmatched junction bases numbered 7, after V lost 1 base and J lost 6 bases. In germline, CDR1 is MNHEY, CDR2 SVGAGI. V and J are TRBV6-5 and TRBJ2-3; 10 nucleotides line up with TRBD2. Source: CD4+ or CD8+ T cells sorted from blood, taken in a trial of the OX40 agonist ivuxolimab. The TCR sequence derives from an adult with an advanced solid tumor such as melanoma, head and neck, liver or kidney cancer. CDR3 DNA: TGTGCCAGCAGTTACTTGAGCGGGAGGGCCGGGGATACGCAGTATTTT. Its protein is CASSYLSGRAGDTQYF.